The 10 T cell receptor beta chains below come from one sample, sequenced in a study of beta chain features in type 1 diabetes. Every bit of the isolated RNA underwent reverse transcription, so sequencing read expressed TCRB transcripts. Assay used: immunoSEQ multiplex PCR; TCRdb lists only in-frame clones, some missing. This sample carries hundreds of thousands of clones, less than 15% of them seen once, and the ten largest clones take about 6.6%. Sequencing used central memory CD4+ T cells from blood. These receptors came from a man aged 25-40 years in good health.

This sequence joins TRBV5-6 and TRBJ2-4; D is possibly TRBD1 (5 bases). The CDR3 loop spans 16 amino acids. CDR1 is SGHDT, CDR2 YYEEEE, per germline. The V and J ends lost 4 bases and 1 base respectively, with 15 bases between them. In DNA, the CDR3 is TGTGCCAGCAGCCGAATAACTACAGGTGCCAAAAACATTCAGTACTTC. This sequence encodes CASSRITTGAKNIQYF.

The gene calls are TRBV5-4 and TRBJ2-1; TRBD1 agrees at 7 bases. The V gene's germline CDR1 is SGHNT and CDR2 YYREEE (reference sequence). V was clipped by 4 bases and J by 9 bases; unmatched bases: 10. There are 14 residues in the CDR3. The CDR3 loop reads CASSPGQYFVEQFF. The CDR3 nucleotides are TGTGCCAGCAGCCCGGGACAGTACTTTGTTGAGCAGTTCTTC. Full variable domain (outside the CDR3, taken from reference TRBV5-4 and TRBJ2-1): ETGVTQSPTHLIKTRGQQVTLRCSSQSGHNTVSWYQQALGQGPQFIFQYYREEENGRGNFPPRFSGLQFPNYSSELNVNALELDDSALYLCASSPGQYFVEQFFGPGTRLTVL.

This clone turned up a few times. The rearrangement uses TRBV13 and TRBJ2-4; either TRBD1 or TRBD2 may supply D (5 bases each). The CDR3 is made up of 16 amino acids. Germline-derived CDR1 and CDR2 are PRHDT and FYEKMQ (reference sequence). Trimming took off 5 bases at V and 0 bases at J, with 14 bases between the two ends. In DNA, the CDR3 is TGTGCCAGCAGCCCTTTTCCGGGGCTAGCCAAAAACATTCAGTACTTC. Translated: CASSPFPGLAKNIQYF.

This clone was counted ten times or more. The V gene is TRBV7-2, the J gene TRBJ2-3, with 8 bases matching TRBD2. The CDR3 is made up of 14 amino acids. Germline V CDR1 and CDR2: SGHTA, FQGNSA. The junction had 1 base not matched to a gene; V was cut back by 5 bases and J by 0 bases. DNA for the CDR3: TGTGCCAGCAGCCGGGGGGGGAGCACAGATACGCAGTATTTT. Protein: CASSRGGSTDTQYF.

In its sample, this clone was seen many times. This specimen includes other DNA sequences encoding the same CDR3. The chain joins TRBV7-2 to TRBJ1-1, with D unclear. Looked up from germline, CDR1 is SGHTA and CDR2 is FQGNSA. The CDR3 spans 13 residues. The germline V and J ends were trimmed by 3 bases and 5 bases, with 10 bases remaining between them. The CDR3: CASSLGVGTEAFF. The CDR3 DNA reads as TGTGCCAGCAGCTTGGGTGTGGGGACTGAAGCTTTCTTT. Supplemented by reference TRBV7-2 and TRBJ1-1, the full variable domain reads GAGVSQSPSNKVTEKGKDVELRCDPISGHTALYWYRQSLGQGLEFLIYFQGNSAPDKSGLPSDRFSAERTGGSVSTLTIQRTQQEDSAVYLCASSLGVGTEAFFGQGTRLTVV.

The chain recombines TRBV5-1 with TRBJ1-2; 9 nucleotides align to TRBD1. V shed 3 bases, J shed 4 bases, and the junction held 7 bases outside the gene matches. CDR3 length: 15 amino acids. The germline gives CDR1 SGHRS, CDR2 YFSETQ. CDR3 in DNA: TGCGCCAGCAGCTCGGACAGGGGAAATAGCTATGGCTACACCTTC. Its protein is CASSSDRGNSYGYTF.

This clone has just a few counts. This rearrangement joins TRBV6-5 to TRBJ2-7; perhaps TRBD1 as D (6 bases). The germline V and J ends were trimmed by 10 bases and 2 bases, with 15 bases remaining between them. This CDR3 has 13 amino acids. The germline V gene encodes CDR1 MNHEY and CDR2 SVGAGI. CDR3 residues: CATRTAPAYEQYF. The CDR3 DNA sequence: TGTGCCACCCGGACAGCCCCTGCCTACGAGCAGTACTTC.

V gene TRBV2 combines with J gene TRBJ2-1; D is ambiguous. The germline V gene encodes CDR1 SNHLY and CDR2 FYNNEI. The CDR3 contains 14 residues. The V and J ends lost 5 bases and 0 bases respectively, with 8 bases between them. The CDR3 nucleotides read TGTGCCAGCAGTCGTGACTTCTCCTACAATGAGCAGTTCTTC. The encoded protein is CASSRDFSYNEQFF.

Comments on this clone: The sample holds other DNA sequences that translate to the same CDR3. The chain is built from TRBV18 and TRBJ1-2; 8 bases align to TRBD1. The germline gives CDR1 KGHSH, CDR2 LQKENI. The CDR3 consists of 14 residues. With V trimmed by 5 bases and J by 6 bases, 8 bases remained unmatched. CDR3 sequence reads: CASSSGTGLDGYTF. DNA of the CDR3: TGTGCCAGCTCATCCGGGACAGGTCTAGATGGCTACACCTTC.

This clone was recorded many times. The chain has TRBV6-6 and TRBJ2-4; 15 bases are a match to TRBD2. CDR1 is MNHNY and CDR2 is SVGAGI in the germline V gene (reference sequence). J lost 8 bases, V lost 4 bases, and 6 bases had no gene match. This CDR3 contains 16 residues. CDR3 amino acids: CASSSRTSGRAYIQYF. Written as DNA, the CDR3 is TGTGCCAGCAGTTCCCGGACTAGCGGGAGGGCATACATTCAGTACTTC.